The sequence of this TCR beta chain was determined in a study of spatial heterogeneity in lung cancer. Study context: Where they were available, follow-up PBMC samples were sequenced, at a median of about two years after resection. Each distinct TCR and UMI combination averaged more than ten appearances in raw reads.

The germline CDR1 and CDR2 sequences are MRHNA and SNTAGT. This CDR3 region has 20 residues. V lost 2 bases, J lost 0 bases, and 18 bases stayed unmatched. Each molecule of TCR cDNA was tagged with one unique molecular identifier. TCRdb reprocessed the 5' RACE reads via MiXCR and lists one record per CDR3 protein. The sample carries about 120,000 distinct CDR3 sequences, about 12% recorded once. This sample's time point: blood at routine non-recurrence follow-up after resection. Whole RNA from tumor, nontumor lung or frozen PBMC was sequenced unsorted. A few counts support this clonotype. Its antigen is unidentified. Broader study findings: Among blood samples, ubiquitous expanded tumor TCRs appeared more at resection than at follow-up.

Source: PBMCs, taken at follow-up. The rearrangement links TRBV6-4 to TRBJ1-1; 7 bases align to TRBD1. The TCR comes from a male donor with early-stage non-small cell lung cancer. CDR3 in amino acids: CASSDPGLAPGQNMNTEAFF. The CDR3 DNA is TGTGCCAGCAGTGACCCAGGCCTTGCTCCGGGACAGAACATGAACACTGAAGCTTTCTTT.